This T cell receptor (beta chain) is from a study of T cells in Graves' hyperthyroidism and ophthalmopathy. Study in general: Specimen type is peripheral blood, collected at initial diagnosis prior to any treatment. Study results and limitations: Most expanded thyroid clonotypes above 0.001 also appeared in blood.

Fresh peripheral blood, approximately 10 ml, yielded the PBMCs. The source material, RNA transcripts, was used to amplify TCR beta CDR3 regions. When the TCR CDR3 underwent first-round RT-PCR, the HTBI primer set was used. TCRdb reanalysed the multiplex PCR reads using MiXCR and keeps one entry per CDR3 protein. This table holds 640,000 or so distinct CDR3 sequences, roughly 15% found once. This clonotype has a count of ten or more. Antigen: not known. The CDR3 extends over 16 amino acids. V lost 4 bases to trimming and J lost 0 bases, with 14 bases between them. The germline gives CDR1 MNHEY, CDR2 SVGAGI.

This clonotype originated in a woman in her forties with Graves' ophthalmopathy. The gene calls are TRBV6-5 and TRBJ2-3; possibly TRBD1 for D (5 bases). Sequenced sample: blood. CDR3 sequence (DNA): TGTGCCAGCAGTTTCCCCCCGGACACCAGCACAGATACGCAGTATTTT. Protein: CASSFPPDTSTDTQYF.